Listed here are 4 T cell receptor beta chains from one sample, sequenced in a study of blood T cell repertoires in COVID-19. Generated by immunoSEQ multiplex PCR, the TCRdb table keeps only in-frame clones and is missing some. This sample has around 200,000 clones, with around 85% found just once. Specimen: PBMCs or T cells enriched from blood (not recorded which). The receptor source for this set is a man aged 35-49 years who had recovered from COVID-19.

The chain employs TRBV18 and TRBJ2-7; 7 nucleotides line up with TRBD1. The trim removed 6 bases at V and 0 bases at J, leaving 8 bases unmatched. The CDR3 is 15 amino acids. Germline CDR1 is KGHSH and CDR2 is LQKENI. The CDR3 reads CASSLSGTDSYEQYF. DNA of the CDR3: TGTGCCAGCTCGCTCTCTGGGACAGACTCCTACGAGCAGTACTTC.

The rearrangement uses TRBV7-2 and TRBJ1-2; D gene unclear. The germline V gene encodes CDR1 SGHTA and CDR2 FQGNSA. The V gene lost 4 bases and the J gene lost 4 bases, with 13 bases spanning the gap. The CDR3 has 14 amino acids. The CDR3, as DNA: TGTGCCAGCAGCTCCCCAGGTCATGCCTATGGCTACACCTTC. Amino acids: CASSSPGHAYGYTF.

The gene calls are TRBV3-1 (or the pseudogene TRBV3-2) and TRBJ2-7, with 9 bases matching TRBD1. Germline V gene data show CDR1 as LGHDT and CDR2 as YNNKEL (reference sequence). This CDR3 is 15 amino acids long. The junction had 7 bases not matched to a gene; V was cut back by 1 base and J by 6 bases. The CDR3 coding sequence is TGTGCCAGCAGCCAAGCCCCAGGACAGGGGTTCGAGCAGTACTTC. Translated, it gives CASSQAPGQGFEQYF.

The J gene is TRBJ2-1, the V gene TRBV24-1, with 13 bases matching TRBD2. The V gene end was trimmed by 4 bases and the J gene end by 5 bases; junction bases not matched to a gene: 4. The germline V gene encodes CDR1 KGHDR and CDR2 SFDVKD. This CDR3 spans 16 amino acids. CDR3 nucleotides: TGTGCCACCAGTGACTCTGGACTAGCGGGAGACAATGAGCAGTTCTTC. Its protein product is CATSDSGLAGDNEQFF.